This T cell receptor (beta chain) is drawn from a study of blood T cell repertoires in COVID-19. For the study at large: Sources were T cells, B-cell-depleted T cells, or PBMCs; the material itself was cDNA or gDNA.

Clones were sequenced by immunoSEQ multiplex PCR, and TCRdb holds only the in-frame ones, with some missing. This sample has 250,000 to 300,000 clones, with roughly nine tenths found just once. Unmatched junction bases numbered 10, after V lost 6 bases and J lost 8 bases. Germline CDR1 SNHLY, CDR2 FYNNEI. The CDR3 runs to 14 residues. Donors of Cohort 3 who recovered were those that had two negative PCRs, clearance, or symptom resolution. V is TRBV2 and J is TRBJ2-1, with 7 bases lining up with TRBD1. The sequence came from a woman aged 60-75 years who had recovered from COVID-19. What was sequenced was PBMCs or T cells enriched from blood (not recorded which). For the CDR3, the DNA is TGTGCCAGCAGACTTATACAGGGGATGGATGAGCAGTTCTTC. This encodes CASRLIQGMDEQFF.